This TCR beta chain derives from a study of shared clonotypes between healthy human individuals (TCRdb year 2020). For the study in its entirety: The cohort included a few men and two women between 18 and 49 years of age. The study deeply sequenced blood TCR repertoires of roughly five healthy adults to estimate repertoire size and the extent of clonotype sharing between individuals. Libraries were prepared and TCR repertoires were sequenced by different laboratories using diverse techniques, in order to increase sequencing depth and limit assay-specific biases. For each donor, three plates each were used for CD4 naive and CD4 memory, two plates were used for CD8 naive, and one plate was used for CD8 memory. Per donor, leukapheresis produced somewhere between about 0.8 and 9.5 billion PBMCs. Results the study describes overall, beyond this receptor: Only blood was sampled, and tissue TCR repertoires likely differ from those in blood. Pairwise subsampling led to the expectation that sequencing depth would affect the degree of clonotype sharing among donors. Compared with non-shared clonotypes, the clonotypes found in all four sorted-subset donors had higher generation probabilities. Across four donors, roughly 5% of naive CD4, roughly 3.3% of naive CD8, about 2.3% of memory CD4, and approximately 0.4% of memory CD8 clonotypes were shared. Rarefaction of sorted-subset datasets indicated incomplete sequencing despite the large sequencing depth. Naive subsets generally had larger estimated clonotype richness than memory subsets did. Because the study included only a small number of donors, the genetic and exposure-history diversity represented was limited.

Its CDR3 holds 14 amino acids, cysteine through phenylalanine. The read is trimmed to its CDR3 DNA, 42 bases read in frame from base 1. V is clipped by 2 bases and J by 4 bases, and the sequence between their germline boundaries is 11 bases long. CDR1 and CDR2, looked up from the germline V gene (reference sequence), are MNHEY and SMNVEV. Turning to this clone: Its antigen remains unidentified. It has no much larger one-base neighbor in the sample; base qualities were not kept.

CD8 naive samples were CD45RO-negative cells positively selected for CCR7, giving a CD45RA+CCR7+ population that excluded TemRA cells. The donors were healthy, HIV-negative adults who had no recently reported acute infections or vaccinations. All donors were Caucasian adults living in Nashville, Tennessee, USA. Blood was collected by leukapheresis, and PBMCs were isolated by Ficoll-Histopaque density gradient centrifugation and then cryopreserved in liquid nitrogen vapor phase. Analytical flow cytometry was used to check the purity and quantity of each magnetically sorted T cell population. Genomic DNA was isolated from each sorted fraction and quantified by UV absorbance on a Nanodrop 2000c. Using the deep immunoSEQ assay, TCR CDR3 regions were amplified from genomic DNA by multiplex PCR. Genomic DNA extracted from each cell subset was distributed evenly over all wells of several immunoSEQ 96-well plates, and each plate served as one replicate. For sorted subsets, 150 to 250 ng of genomic DNA, equivalent to some 30,000 T cell genomes, went into each replicate PCR. Purified libraries were measured with a Qubit 3.0 fluorometer, size-checked on a Bioanalyzer 2100, and measured again with the KAPA Library Quantification kit. A separate single-read 150-cycle Illumina NextSeq 550 flow cell was used to sequence each immunoSEQ 96-well plate. The source study handled its data this way. The immunoSEQ output contained only junctional sequences without quality scores, so filtering could not match that applied to full-length reads. Sequences were annotated with PyIR, a Python wrapper for IgBLAST v1.9, using IMGT germline references to assign V/J genes and CDR3. Any read was removed if the V/J assignment was weak (E-value above 1e-6), the CDR3 was missing, or the read contained stop codons, out-of-frame junctions, or ambiguous translated residues. A V3J clonotype was defined by an identical inferred V gene, J gene, and CDR3 amino acid sequence. Percentage overlap between repertoires was computed as shared unique clonotypes divided by the size of the smaller repertoire. Three approaches were used to assess repertoire richness: RTK rarefaction, the Chao1 estimator, and Recon v2.1 estimates of unobserved clonotypes. For all TCRbeta clonotypes obtained by the gDNA method from four donors, generation probabilities were computed with OLGA. The immuneACCESS repertoire file appears here via TCRdb, limited to in-frame rearrangements. These files lack a portion of the clones; in checked studies, under half of the deficit traces to unresolved V genes, and the cause of the others is not known. That table is the source of V, J and clone size, and D and trimming were worked out from the DNA. This sample holds some 2 million clones; about 95% were observed only once. The ten largest clones represent about 1.1% of the sample.

The V and J segments used are TRBV27 and TRBJ1-2, with TRBD1 tentatively as D gene (6 bases match). This TCR came from a man between 18 and 29 years old in good health. Material: naive CD8+ T cells sorted from blood. In light of the paper, this sample's cell subset or site label describes: CD45RA+CCR7+. The DNA sequence is as follows: TGTGCCAGCAGTTTAAATCCAGGGGTCTATGGCTACACCTTC. The encoded protein is CASSLNPGVYGYTF.